This T cell receptor beta chain appears in the sequencing data of a study of shared clonotypes between healthy human individuals. Looking at the study overall: Per-donor plates numbered three CD4 naive, three CD4 memory, two CD8 naive and one CD8 memory.

Details on this clone: Its specificity is not known.

Findings and caveats of the study: The sharing of approximately 4.6% of naive CD4 clonotypes was seen across a few donors.

Using immunoSEQ multiplex PCR, the repertoire was profiled, and TCRdb retains in-frame clones only, with some absent. The sample contains some 2,500,000 clones, 93% of which appear only once. All of the donors resided in Nashville, Tennessee, and each was a Caucasian adult. The V gene end was trimmed by 7 bases and the J gene end by 7 bases; junction bases not matched to a gene: 13. The CDR3 totals 15 residues. Germline CDR1 GTSNPN, CDR2 SVGIG (reference sequence). The origin of this receptor is a man between 18 and 35 years old in good health. Some clones in this sample may be carry-over from other donors' samples. The specimen was naive CD4+ T cells from PBMCs. The subset: CD45RA+ positively selected. The chain recombines TRBV30 with TRBJ2-1, with TRBD2 matching over 10 bases. The CDR3 coding sequence is TGTGCCTTGAACCCTCTAGCGGGAGTTAGGAATGAGCAGTTCTTC. Amino acids: CALNPLAGVRNEQFF.